Below are 10 T cell receptor beta chains sequenced from a single sample in a study of molecular identifiers for immune sequencing clone quantification (dated by TCRdb to between 2018 and 2020). The library was produced with PCR. Sequencing was carried out with an Illumina HiSeq 4000. TCRdb handled the public reads itself, with Q25 trimming in fastp and clone calling in MiXCR, and kept productive beta chains. Every distinct CDR3 protein forms one entry, paired with its most common genes and DNA. For this sample there are approximately 59,000 distinct CDR3 sequences; around 18% appear just once. About 1.4% of the sample is in the top ten clones. Sequencing input: naive CD8+ T cells from blood, with Jurkat cell RNA spiked in. Explained via the paper, the cell subset or site label denotes: FACS-sorted CD8+CD4-CCR7+CD45RA+ naive T cells. The receptors come from a human donor in good health. Some libraries in this study had Jurkat cell RNA spiked in.

This clonotype was seen many times. This chain joins TRBV10-3 and TRBJ2-3; D call uncertain. The germline V gene has CDR1 ENHRY and CDR2 SYGVKD. The CDR3 is 12 residues long. V was shortened by 0 bases and J by 2 bases, with 0 bases between the two germline ends. The CDR3 DNA reads TGTGCCATCAGTGAGTCCACAGATACGCAGTATTTT. Amino acids: CAISESTDTQYF.

As to this clonotype: A read error may explain this, as a much larger clone is one base away. CDR3 loop: CASSQEAGGFYNEQFF. As DNA, the CDR3 is TGTGCCAGCAGCCAAGAAGCGGGAGGCTTCTACAATGAGCAGTTCTTC. The chain has TRBV4-2 and TRBJ2-1, with 9 bases fitting TRBD2. J lost 3 bases, V lost 0 bases, and 3 bases had no gene match. Germline V gene data show CDR1 as LGHNA and CDR2 as YNFKEQ. The CDR3 is made up of 16 amino acids.

The chain is built from TRBV4-1 and TRBJ2-7; D is unclear. Germline V gives CDR1 MGHRA, CDR2 YSYEKL. The V end was cut by 0 bases, the J end by 1 base, with 10 bases between. The CDR3 has 15 residues. As DNA, the CDR3 is TGCGCCAGCAGCCAAGATCGCCAGCCATCCTACGAGCAGTACTTC. The encoded protein is CASSQDRQPSYEQYF.

Turning to this clonotype: Possible read error: a much larger clone is one base away. Without the conserved terminal phenylalanine or tryptophan, this CDR3 likely stems from a read error. The genes are TRBV12-3 or TRBV12-4 and TRBJ2-5; D gene unclear. The CDR3 has 14 residues. V dropped 6 bases and J dropped 1 base, with 12 bases sitting between them. The CDR3 nucleotides read TGTGCCAGCAGCCCGCCTAGGACCCAAGAGACCCAGTACCTC. This translates into CASSPPRTQETQYL.

This clonotype came up many times. This sequence joins TRBV5-6 and TRBJ1-1; possibly TRBD1 for D (6 bases). V was clipped by 0 bases and J by 5 bases, with 17 bases between them. This CDR3 contains 16 residues. Germline CDR1 SGHDT, CDR2 YYEEEE. The CDR3 sequence: CASSLGVGGAWTEAFF. The CDR3, as DNA: TGTGCCAGCAGCTTGGGTGTAGGGGGGGCTTGGACTGAAGCTTTCTTT. Full variable domain (outside the CDR3, taken from reference TRBV5-6 and TRBJ1-1): DAGVTQSPTHLIKTRGQQVTLRCSPKSGHDTVSWYQQALGQGPQFIFQYYEEEERQRGNFPDRFSGHQFPNYSSELNVNALLLGDSALYLCASSLGVGGAWTEAFFGQGTRLTVV.

In regard to this clonotype: Since a much larger clone is just one base distant, this may be a read error. The rearrangement uses TRBV18 and TRBJ2-3, with D maybe TRBD2 (5 bases). The CDR3 sequence is 15 residues long. Germline V gives CDR1 KGHSH, CDR2 LQKENI. Trimming removed 6 bases from V and 4 bases from J, with 17 bases in between. CDR3: CASSGGRLKADTQYF. The CDR3 DNA reads as TGTGCCAGCTCGGGCGGGCGGTTAAAGGCAGATACGCAGTATTTT.

This clonotype showed up many times. The chain combines TRBV30 with TRBJ1-1, with D uncertain. Germline CDR1 reads GTSNPN; CDR2 reads SVGIG (reference sequence). Trimming removed 2 bases at V and 2 bases at J, with 9 bases between. The CDR3 totals 13 residues. The CDR3 nucleotides are TGTGCCTGGAGTATAGGGTTAAACACTGAAGCTTTCTTT. This translates into CAWSIGLNTEAFF.

This clonotype was counted ten times or more. V is TRBV7-9 and J is TRBJ2-2, with D perhaps matching TRBD2 (6 bases). The V gene lost 10 bases and the J gene lost 4 bases, with 10 bases spanning the gap. Germline V gives CDR1 SEHNR, CDR2 FQNEAQ (reference sequence). CDR3 size: 12 residues. CDR3 DNA sequence: TGTGCCAAAGGGAGGAGCACCGGGGAGCTGTTTTTT. It yields the protein CAKGRSTGELFF.

The gene calls are TRBV9 and TRBJ2-3; D not resolved. The germline V gene has CDR1 SGDLS and CDR2 YYNGEE. The CDR3 length is 15 residues. Between the trimmed V and J ends, which lost 2 bases and 0 bases, there was a span of 10 bases. CDR3 sequence: CASSVESKSTDTQYF. CDR3 sequence (DNA): TGTGCCAGCAGCGTTGAATCTAAAAGCACAGATACGCAGTATTTT.

This clonotype was counted many times. The rearrangement joins TRBV7-9 to TRBJ2-5, with TRBD2 identical over 13 bases. V lost 5 bases, J lost 2 bases, and 8 bases stayed unmatched. This CDR3 has 17 amino acids. Germline V gene sequence: CDR1 SEHNR, CDR2 FQNEAQ (reference sequence). CDR3 region: CASSQLAGGLAQETQYF. CDR3 DNA sequence: TGTGCCAGCAGCCAACTAGCGGGAGGGCTCGCTCAAGAGACCCAGTACTTC.